This T cell receptor beta chain derives from a study of blood T cell repertoires in COVID-19. Study-level information: Samples came from the United States, Italy and Spain, spanning acute and convalescent COVID-19.

Authors' analysis steps: Reference gene primer amplification in the assay estimated nucleated cell counts. Produced via immunoSEQ multiplex PCR; TCRdb's table is partial and in-frame only. D and trimming were read from the DNA, whereas the V and J calls and clone size are those reported in that table. In the table there are tens of thousands of clones, approximately 86% of which are singletons. This clone has just a few counts. The sequence was collected from a man aged 35 to 55 with acute or convalescent COVID-19. Material for sequencing was peripheral blood.

CDR3 DNA sequence: TGTGCCACCAGCAGAGGAGGGGCAGGAGGGGAAAAACTGTTTTTT. Translated, it gives CATSRGGAGGEKLFF. This chain uses TRBV15 with TRBJ1-4, with D perhaps TRBD1 (5 bases). The CDR3 length is 15 residues. V was trimmed by 1 base and J by 8 bases, leaving 14 bases between them. Germline V gene data show CDR1 as LNHNV and CDR2 as YYDKDF (reference sequence). Based on the CDR3 plus reference TRBV15 and TRBJ1-4, the full variable domain is DAMVIQNPRYQVTQFGKPVTLSCSQTLNHNVMYWYQQKSSQAPKLLFHYYDKDFNNEADTPDNFQSRRPNTSFCFLDIRSPGLGDTAMYLCATSRGGAGGEKLFFGSGTQLSVL.